The 3 T cell receptor beta chains below were found in one sample sequenced in a study of shared clonotypes between healthy human individuals (TCRdb year 2020). Library generation was performed with the immunoSEQ multiplex PCR assay. TCRdb took over this immuneACCESS table, retaining in-frame rearrangements with V and J assigned. Such tables are incomplete; in checked studies, under half of the missing clones stem from an unresolved V gene, and the remainder is unexplained. The sample table contains about half a million clones; only one count was recorded for 70% to 85% of them. The ten largest clonotypes hold around 12% of the sample. The sample was PBMCs. These receptors were collected from a woman aged 40 to 50 in good health. Some clones in this sample may be carry-over from other donors' samples.

This clone was seen a single time. The chain is built from TRBV27 and TRBJ2-3; either TRBD1 or TRBD2 may supply D (6 bases each). This CDR3 spans 19 amino acids. V was trimmed by 7 bases and J by 4 bases, leaving 30 bases between them. Germline V lookup: CDR1 MNHEY, CDR2 SMNVEV (reference sequence). The CDR3 protein is CASIRPTPASGGTPDTQYF. The DNA for the CDR3 is TGTGCCAGCATCCGCCCTACCCCCGCCTCAGGAGGGACACCAGATACGCAGTATTTT.

The chain employs TRBV7-3 and TRBJ2-1; maybe TRBD1 (5 bases). Trimming cost V 2 bases and J 4 bases, with 24 bases left between them. Germline V CDR1 and CDR2: SGHTA, FQGTGA. The CDR3 is made up of 19 amino acids. CDR3 sequence (DNA): TGTGCCAGCAGCTTACTAGGGCAGGGATCCTATTCCCGATACAATGAGCAGTTCTTC. This gives the protein CASSLLGQGSYSRYNEQFF.

This clone was seen a few times. This rearrangement joins TRBV10-2 to TRBJ1-5; a possible D gene is TRBD1 (6 bases). Germline V gives CDR1 WSHSY, CDR2 SAAADI. The CDR3 runs to 11 residues. The V end was cut by 8 bases, the J end by 11 bases, with 13 bases between. The DNA for the CDR3 is TGCGCCAGCCAAGAAAGGGGGACCCAGCATTTT. This encodes CASQERGTQHF.